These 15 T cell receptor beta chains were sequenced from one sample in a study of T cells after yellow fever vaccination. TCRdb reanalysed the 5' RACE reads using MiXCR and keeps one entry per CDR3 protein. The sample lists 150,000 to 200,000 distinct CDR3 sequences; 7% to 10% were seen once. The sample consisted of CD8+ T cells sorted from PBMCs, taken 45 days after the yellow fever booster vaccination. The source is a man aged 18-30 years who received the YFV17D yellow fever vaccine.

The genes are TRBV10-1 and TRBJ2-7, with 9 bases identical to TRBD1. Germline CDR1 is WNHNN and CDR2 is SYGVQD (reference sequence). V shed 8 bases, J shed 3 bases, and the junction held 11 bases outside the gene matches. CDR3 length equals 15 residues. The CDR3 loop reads CASGFPGTGFYEQYV. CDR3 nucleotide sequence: TGCGCCAGCGGGTTTCCCGGGACAGGGTTCTACGAGCAGTACGTC.

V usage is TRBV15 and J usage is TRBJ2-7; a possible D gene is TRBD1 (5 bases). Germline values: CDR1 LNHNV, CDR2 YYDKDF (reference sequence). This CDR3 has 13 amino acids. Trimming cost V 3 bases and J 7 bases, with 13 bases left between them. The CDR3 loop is CATSSTQEWEQYF. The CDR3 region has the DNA TGTGCCACCAGCAGCACACAGGAGTGGGAGCAGTACTTC.

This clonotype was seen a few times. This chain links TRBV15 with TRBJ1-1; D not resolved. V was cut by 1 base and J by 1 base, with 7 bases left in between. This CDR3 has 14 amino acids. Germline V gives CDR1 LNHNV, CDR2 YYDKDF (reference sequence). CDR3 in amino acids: CATSRGEANTEAFF. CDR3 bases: TGTGCCACCAGCAGAGGGGAGGCGAACACTGAAGCTTTCTTT.

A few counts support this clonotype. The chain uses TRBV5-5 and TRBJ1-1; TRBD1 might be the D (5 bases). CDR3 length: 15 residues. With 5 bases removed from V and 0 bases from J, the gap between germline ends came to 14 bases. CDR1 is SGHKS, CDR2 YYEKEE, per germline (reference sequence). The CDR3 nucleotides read TGTGCCAGCAGAGACAGAGCTTACATGAACACTGAAGCTTTCTTT. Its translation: CASRDRAYMNTEAFF.

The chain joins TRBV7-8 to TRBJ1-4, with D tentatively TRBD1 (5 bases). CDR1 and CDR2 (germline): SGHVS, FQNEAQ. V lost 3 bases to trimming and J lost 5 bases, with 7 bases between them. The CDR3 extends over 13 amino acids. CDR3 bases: TGTGCCAGCAGCTTGGGGGTAAATGAAAAACTGTTTTTT. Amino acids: CASSLGVNEKLFF.

Here the CDR3 reads CASPPAPGLAGRNEQFF. The CDR3 nucleotides are TGTGCAAGTCCCCCCGCCCCGGGACTAGCGGGGAGGAATGAGCAGTTCTTC. The chain joins TRBV12-2 to TRBJ2-1; TRBD2, the D gene given by the table, was not confirmed from the DNA. TRBV12-2 is listed as a pseudogene. The CDR3 loop spans 17 amino acids.

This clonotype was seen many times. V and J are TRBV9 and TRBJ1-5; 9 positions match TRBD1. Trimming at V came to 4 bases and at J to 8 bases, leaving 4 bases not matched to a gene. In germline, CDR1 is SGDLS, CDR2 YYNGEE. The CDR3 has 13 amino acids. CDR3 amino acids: CASSPGTGKPQHF. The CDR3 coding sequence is TGTGCCAGCAGCCCCGGGACAGGGAAGCCCCAGCATTTT.

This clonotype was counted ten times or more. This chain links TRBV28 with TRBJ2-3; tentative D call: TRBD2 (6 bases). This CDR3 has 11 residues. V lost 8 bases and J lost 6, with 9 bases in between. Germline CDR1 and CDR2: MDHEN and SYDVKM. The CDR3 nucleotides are TGTGCCAGCTTTGGAGGGGATACGCAGTATTTT. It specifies CASFGGDTQYF.

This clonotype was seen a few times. CDR3 DNA sequence: TGTGCCAGCAGCTTAGTCGGTGGGCAGGGGGACGCCGGGGCCAACGTCCTGACTTTC. It specifies CASSLVGGQGDAGANVLTF. The V and J genes are TRBV13 and TRBJ2-6, with 7 nucleotides matching TRBD1. V lost 1 base, J lost 4 bases, and 13 bases stayed unmatched. In germline, CDR1 is PRHDT, CDR2 FYEKMQ (reference sequence). The CDR3 is 19 amino acids.

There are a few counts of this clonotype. CDR3 region: CASIGESSYRNYGYTF. DNA of the CDR3: TGTGCCAGCATCGGAGAATCTAGCTACCGTAACTATGGCTACACCTTC. The chain links TRBV7-9 to TRBJ1-2; no reliable D call. Trimming shortened V by 7 bases and J by 1 base, and 19 bases separated the two germline ends. The CDR3 has 16 residues. Germline assignment: CDR1 SEHNR and CDR2 FQNEAQ (reference sequence).

Written as DNA, the CDR3 is TGTGCCAGCAGTTTCGGGACAGGGTTGTTCTTC. Translating gives CASSFGTGLFF. V and J are TRBV6-1 and TRBJ2-1, with 9 bases that match TRBD1. The CDR3 has 11 residues. With V trimmed by 5 bases and J by 15 bases, 5 bases remained unmatched. The germline V gene has CDR1 MNHNS and CDR2 SASEGT.

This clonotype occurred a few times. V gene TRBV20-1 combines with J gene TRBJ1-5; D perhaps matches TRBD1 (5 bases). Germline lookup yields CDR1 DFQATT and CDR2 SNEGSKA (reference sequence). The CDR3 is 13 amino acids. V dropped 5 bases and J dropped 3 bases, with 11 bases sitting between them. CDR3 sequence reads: CSAYGAANQPQHF. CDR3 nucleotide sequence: TGCAGTGCTTACGGGGCAGCCAATCAGCCCCAGCATTTT.

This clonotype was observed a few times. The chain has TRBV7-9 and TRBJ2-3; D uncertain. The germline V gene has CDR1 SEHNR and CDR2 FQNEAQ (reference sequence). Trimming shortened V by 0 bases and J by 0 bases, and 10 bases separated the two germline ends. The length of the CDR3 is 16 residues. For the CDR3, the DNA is TGTGCCAGCAGCTTAGCGCGCAGGCCTAGCACAGATACGCAGTATTTT. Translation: CASSLARRPSTDTQYF.

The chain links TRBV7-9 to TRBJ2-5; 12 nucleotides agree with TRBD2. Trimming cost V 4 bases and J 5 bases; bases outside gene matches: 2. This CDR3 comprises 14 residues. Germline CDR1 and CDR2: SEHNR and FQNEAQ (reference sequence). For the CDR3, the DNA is TGTGCCAGCAGCTCCCTAGCGGGGGGGGAGACCCAGTACTTC. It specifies CASSSLAGGETQYF. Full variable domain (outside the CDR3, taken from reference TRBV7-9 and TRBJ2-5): DTGVSQNPRHKITKRGQNVTFRCDPISEHNRLYWYRQTLGQGPEFLTYFQNEAQLEKSRLLSDRFSAERPKGSFSTLEIQRTEQGDSAMYLCASSSLAGGETQYFGPGTRLLVL.

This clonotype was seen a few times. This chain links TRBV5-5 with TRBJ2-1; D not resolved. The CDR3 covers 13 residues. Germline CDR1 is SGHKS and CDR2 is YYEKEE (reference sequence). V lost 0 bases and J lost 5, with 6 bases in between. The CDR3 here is CASSLAVDNEQFF. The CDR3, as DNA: TGTGCCAGCAGCTTGGCCGTTGACAATGAGCAGTTCTTC.